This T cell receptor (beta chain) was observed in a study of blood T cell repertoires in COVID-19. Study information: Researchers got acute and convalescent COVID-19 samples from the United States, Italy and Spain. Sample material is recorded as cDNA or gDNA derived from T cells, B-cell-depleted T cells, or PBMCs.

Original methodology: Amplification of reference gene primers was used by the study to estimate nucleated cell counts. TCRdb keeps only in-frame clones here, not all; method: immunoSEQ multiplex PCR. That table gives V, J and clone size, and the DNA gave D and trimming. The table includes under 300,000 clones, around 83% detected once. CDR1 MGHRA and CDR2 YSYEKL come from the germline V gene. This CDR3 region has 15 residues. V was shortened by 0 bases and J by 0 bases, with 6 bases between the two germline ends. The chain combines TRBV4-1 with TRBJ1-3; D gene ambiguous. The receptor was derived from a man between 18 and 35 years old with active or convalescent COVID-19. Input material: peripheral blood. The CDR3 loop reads CASSQDELSGNTIYF. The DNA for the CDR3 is TGCGCCAGCAGCCAAGATGAGCTCTCTGGAAACACCATATATTTT.